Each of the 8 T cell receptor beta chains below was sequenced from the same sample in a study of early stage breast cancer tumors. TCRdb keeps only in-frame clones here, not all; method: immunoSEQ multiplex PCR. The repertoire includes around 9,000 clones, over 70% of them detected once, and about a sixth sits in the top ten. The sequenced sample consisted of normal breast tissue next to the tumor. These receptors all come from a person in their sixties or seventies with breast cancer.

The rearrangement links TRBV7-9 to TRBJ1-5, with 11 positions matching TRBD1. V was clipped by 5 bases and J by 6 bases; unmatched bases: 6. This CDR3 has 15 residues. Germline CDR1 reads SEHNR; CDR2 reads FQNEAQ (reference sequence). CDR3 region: CASSPSGTGGQPQHF. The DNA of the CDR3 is TGTGCCAGCAGCCCTAGTGGGACAGGGGGTCAGCCCCAGCATTTT.

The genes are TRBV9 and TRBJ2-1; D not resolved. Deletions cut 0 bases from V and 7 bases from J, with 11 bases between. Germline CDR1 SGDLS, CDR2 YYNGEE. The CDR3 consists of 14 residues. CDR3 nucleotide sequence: TGTGCCAGCAGCGTAGACGCAGGCGTTAATGAGCAGTTCTTC. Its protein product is CASSVDAGVNEQFF.

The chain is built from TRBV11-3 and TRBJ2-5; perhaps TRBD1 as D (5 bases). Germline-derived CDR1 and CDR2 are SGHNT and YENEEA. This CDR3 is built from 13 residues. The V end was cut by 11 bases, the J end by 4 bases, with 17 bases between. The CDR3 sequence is CASVAGQSETQYF. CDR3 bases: TGTGCCTCAGTTGCAGGGCAATCAGAGACCCAGTACTTC.

DNA for the CDR3: TGTGCCAGTAGTGCCGGACAGGGGAACACTGAAGCTTTCTTT. It encodes CASSAGQGNTEAFF. The chain recombines TRBV19 with TRBJ1-1; TRBD1 matches at 8 bases. After removal of 5 bases from V and 1 base from J, the junction contained 3 bases not matched to a gene. CDR1 is LNHDA and CDR2 is SQIVND in the germline V gene (reference sequence). The CDR3 extends over 14 amino acids.

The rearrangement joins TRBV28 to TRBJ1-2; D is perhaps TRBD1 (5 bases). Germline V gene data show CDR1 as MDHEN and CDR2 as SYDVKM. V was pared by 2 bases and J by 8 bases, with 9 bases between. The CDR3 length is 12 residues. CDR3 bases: TGTGCCAGCAGTTTACAGGGTCACGGCTACACCTTC. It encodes CASSLQGHGYTF.

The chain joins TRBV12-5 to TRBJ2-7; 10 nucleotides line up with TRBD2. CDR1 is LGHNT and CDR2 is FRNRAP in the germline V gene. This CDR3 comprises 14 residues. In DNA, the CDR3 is TGTGCCTCCCGGACTAGCGGATTATCCTACGAGCAGTACTTC. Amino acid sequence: CASRTSGLSYEQYF.

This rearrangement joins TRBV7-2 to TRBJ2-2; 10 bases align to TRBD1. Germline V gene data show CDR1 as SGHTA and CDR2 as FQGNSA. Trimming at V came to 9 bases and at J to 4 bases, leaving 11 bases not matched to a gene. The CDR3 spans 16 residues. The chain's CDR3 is CASNDRGRKGTGELFF. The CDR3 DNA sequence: TGTGCCAGTAACGACAGGGGGCGGAAAGGCACCGGGGAGCTGTTTTTT.

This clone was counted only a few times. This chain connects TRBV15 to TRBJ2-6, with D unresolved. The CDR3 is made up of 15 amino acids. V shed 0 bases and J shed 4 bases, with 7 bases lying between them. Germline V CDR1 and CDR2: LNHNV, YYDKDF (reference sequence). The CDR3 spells CATSRDPGGANVLTF. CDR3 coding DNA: TGTGCCACCAGCAGAGACCCCGGGGGGGCCAACGTCCTGACTTTC.